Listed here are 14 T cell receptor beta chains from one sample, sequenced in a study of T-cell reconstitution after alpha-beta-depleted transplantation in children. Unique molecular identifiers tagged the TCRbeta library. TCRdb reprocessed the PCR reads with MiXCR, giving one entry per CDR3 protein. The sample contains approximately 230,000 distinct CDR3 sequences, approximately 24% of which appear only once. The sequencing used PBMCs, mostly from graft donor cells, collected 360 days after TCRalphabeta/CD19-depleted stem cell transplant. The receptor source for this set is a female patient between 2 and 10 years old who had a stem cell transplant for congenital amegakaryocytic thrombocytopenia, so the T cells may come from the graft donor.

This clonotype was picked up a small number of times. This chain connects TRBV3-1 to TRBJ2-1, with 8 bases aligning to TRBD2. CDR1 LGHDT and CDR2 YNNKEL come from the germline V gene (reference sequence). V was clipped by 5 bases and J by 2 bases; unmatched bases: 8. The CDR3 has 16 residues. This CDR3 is CASSTSGSTAYNEQFF. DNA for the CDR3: TGTGCCAGCAGCACCAGCGGGAGTACCGCCTACAATGAGCAGTTCTTC.

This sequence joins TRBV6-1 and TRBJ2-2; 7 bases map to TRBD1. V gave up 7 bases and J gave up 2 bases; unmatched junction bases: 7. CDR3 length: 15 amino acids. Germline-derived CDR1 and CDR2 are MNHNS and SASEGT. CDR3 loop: CASTLGTANTGELFF. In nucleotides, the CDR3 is TGTGCCAGCACCCTCGGGACAGCCAACACCGGGGAGCTGTTTTTT.

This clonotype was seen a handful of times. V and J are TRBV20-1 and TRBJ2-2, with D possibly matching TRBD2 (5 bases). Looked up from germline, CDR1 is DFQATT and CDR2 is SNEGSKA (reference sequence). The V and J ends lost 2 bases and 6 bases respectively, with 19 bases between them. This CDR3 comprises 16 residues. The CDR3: CSARWSSRDIAGELFF. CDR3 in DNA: TGCAGTGCTAGATGGTCCAGCCGGGATATCGCCGGGGAGCTGTTTTTT.

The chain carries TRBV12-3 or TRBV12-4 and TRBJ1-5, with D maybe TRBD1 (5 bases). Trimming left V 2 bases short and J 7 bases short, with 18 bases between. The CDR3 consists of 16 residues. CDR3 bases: TGTGCCAGCAGTTTATCGAGCGGGGGTTCCAGGCAGCCCCAGCATTTT. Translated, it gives CASSLSSGGSRQPQHF.

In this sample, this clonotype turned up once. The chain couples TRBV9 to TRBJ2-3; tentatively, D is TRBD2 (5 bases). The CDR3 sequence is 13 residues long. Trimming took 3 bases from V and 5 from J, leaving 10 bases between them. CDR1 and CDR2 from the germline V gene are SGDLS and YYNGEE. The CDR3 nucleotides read TGTGCCAGCAGCGACTATGCGGGAGATACGCAGTATTTT. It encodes CASSDYAGDTQYF.

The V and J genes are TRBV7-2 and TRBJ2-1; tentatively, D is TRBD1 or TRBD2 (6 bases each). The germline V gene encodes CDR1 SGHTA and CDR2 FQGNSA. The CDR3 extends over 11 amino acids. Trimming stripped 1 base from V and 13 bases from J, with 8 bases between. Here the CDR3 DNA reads TGTGCCAGCAGCTTAGAGGGGGGTCAGTTCTTC. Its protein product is CASSLEGGQFF.

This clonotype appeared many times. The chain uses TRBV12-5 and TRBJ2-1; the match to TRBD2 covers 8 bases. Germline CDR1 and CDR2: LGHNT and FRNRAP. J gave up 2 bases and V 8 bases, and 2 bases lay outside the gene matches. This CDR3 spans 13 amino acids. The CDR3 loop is CASSGRTYNEQFF. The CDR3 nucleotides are TGTGCTAGTAGCGGGAGAACCTACAATGAGCAGTTCTTC.

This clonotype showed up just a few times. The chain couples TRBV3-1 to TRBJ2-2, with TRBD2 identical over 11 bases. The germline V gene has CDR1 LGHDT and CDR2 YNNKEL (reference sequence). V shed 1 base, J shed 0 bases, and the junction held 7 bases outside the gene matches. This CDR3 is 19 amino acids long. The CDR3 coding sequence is TGTGCCAGCAGCCAAGGAGGACTAGCGGGTATAGCGAACACCGGGGAGCTGTTTTTT. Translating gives CASSQGGLAGIANTGELFF.

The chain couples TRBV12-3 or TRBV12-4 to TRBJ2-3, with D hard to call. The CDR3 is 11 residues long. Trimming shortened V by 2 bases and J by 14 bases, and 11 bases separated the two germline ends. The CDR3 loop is CASSLTERPYF. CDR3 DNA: TGTGCCAGCAGTTTAACGGAACGCCCGTATTTT.

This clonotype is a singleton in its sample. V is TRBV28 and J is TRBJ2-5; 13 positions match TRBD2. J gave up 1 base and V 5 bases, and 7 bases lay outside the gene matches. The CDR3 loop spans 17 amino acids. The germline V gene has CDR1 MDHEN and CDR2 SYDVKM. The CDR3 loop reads CASSRLAGGRTQETQYF. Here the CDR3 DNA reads TGTGCCAGCAGTCGACTAGCGGGGGGCCGGACCCAAGAGACCCAGTACTTC.

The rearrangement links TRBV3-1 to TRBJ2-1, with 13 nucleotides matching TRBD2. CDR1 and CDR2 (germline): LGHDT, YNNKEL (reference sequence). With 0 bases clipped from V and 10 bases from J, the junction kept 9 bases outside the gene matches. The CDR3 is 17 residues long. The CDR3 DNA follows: TGTGCCAGCAGCCAAGAACTAGCGGGGGGGCCCCAGGGGGAGCAGTTCTTC. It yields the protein CASSQELAGGPQGEQFF.

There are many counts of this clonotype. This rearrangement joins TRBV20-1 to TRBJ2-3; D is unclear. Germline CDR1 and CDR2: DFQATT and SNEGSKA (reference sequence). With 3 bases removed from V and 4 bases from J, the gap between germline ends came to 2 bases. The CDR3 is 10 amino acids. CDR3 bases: TGCAGTGCTAGGGCAGATACGCAGTATTTT. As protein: CSARADTQYF.

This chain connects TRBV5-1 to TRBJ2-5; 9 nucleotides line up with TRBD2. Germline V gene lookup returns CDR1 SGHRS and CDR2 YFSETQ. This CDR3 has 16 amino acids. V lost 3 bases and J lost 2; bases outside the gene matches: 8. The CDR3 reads CASSYRLAALQETQYF. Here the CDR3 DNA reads TGCGCCAGCAGCTATAGACTAGCGGCTCTTCAAGAGACCCAGTACTTC.

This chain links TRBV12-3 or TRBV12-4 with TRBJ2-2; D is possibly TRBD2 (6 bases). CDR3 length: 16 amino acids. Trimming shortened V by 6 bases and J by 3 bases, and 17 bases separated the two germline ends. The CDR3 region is CASSPAGRDHTGELFF. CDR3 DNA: TGTGCCAGCAGCCCGGCGGGGCGGGACCACACCGGGGAGCTGTTTTTT.